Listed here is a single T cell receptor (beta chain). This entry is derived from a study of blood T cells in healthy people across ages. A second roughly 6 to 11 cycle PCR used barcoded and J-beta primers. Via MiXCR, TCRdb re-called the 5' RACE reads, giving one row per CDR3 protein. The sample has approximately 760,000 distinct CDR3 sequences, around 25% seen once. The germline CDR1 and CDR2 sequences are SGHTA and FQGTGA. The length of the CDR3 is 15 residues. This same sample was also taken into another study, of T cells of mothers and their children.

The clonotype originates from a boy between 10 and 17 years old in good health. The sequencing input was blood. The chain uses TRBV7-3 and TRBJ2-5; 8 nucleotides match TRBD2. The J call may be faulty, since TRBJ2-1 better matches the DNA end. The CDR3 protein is CASSLLGGGDNEQFF. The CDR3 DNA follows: TGTGCCAGCAGCTTACTCGGGGGGGGAGACAATGAGCAGTTCTTC.